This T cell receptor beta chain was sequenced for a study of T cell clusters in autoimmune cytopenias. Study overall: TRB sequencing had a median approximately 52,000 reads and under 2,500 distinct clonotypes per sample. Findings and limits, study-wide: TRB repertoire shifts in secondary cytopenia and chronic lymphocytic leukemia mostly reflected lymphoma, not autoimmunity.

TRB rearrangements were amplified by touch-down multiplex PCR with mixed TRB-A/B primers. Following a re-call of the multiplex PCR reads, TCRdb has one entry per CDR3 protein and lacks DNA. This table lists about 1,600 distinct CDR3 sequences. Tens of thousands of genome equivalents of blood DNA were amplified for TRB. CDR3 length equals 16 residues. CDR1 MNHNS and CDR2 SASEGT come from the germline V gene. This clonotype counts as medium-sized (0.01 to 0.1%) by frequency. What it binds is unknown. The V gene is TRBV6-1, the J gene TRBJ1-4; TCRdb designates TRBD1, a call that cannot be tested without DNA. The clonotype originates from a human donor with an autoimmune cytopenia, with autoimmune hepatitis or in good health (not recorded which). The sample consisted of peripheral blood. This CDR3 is CASSDLEADRGEKLFF.